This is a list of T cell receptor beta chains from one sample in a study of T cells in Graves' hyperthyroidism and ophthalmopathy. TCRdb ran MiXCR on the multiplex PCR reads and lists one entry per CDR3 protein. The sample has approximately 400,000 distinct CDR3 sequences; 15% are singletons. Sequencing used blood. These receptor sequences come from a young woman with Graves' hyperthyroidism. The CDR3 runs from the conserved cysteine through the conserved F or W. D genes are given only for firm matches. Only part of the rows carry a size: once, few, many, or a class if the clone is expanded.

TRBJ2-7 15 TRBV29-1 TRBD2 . CSVGLAGGRSYEQYF TGCAGCGTGGGACTAGCGGGAGGCCGCTCCTACGAGCAGTACTTC
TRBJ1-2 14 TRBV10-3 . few CATIVDTLGGGYTF TGTGCCACCATAGTAGACACATTGGGAGGTGGCTACACCTTC
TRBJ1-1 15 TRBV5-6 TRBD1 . CASSHRQGRYTEAFF TGTGCCAGCAGCCACCGACAGGGGCGATACACTGAAGCTTTCTTT
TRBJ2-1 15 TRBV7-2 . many CASSLAGIGGNEQFF TGTGCCAGCAGCTTAGCCGGGATAGGCGGCAATGAGCAGTTCTTC
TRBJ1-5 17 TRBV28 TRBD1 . CASSFSRTGHLNQPQHF TGTGCCAGCAGTTTTTCTCGGACAGGCCACCTTAATCAGCCCCAGCATTTT
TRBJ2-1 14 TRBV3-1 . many CASSQVRAYNEQFF TGTGCCAGCAGCCAAGTTCGGGCGTACAATGAGCAGTTCTTC
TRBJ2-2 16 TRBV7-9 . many CASSPPSGKGAGELFF TGTGCCAGCAGCCCCCCGAGCGGGAAGGGGGCCGGGGAGCTGTTTTTT
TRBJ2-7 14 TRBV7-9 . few CASSLAPRGDEQYF TGTGCCAGCAGCTTAGCCCCACGGGGAGACGAGCAGTACTTC
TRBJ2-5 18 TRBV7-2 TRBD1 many CASSLDPPTGGARETQYF TGTGCCAGCAGCTTAGATCCCCCGACAGGGGGCGCAAGAGAGACCCAGTACTTC
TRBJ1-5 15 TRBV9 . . CASSTEGNSNQPQHF TGTGCCAGCAGCACAGAGGGAAATAGCAATCAGCCCCAGCATTTT
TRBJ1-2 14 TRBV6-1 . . CASSFPDSYYGYTF TGTGCCAGCAGTTTCCCGGACAGCTACTATGGCTACACCTTC
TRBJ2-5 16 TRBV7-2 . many CASSPWGGGNQETQYF TGTGCCAGCAGCCCCTGGGGTGGCGGGAACCAAGAGACCCAGTACTTC
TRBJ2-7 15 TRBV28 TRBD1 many CASSLVTGGPYEQYF TGTGCCAGCAGTTTAGTTACAGGGGGCCCCTACGAGCAGTACTTC
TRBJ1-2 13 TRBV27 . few CASTLRDGYGYTF TGTGCCAGCACCCTCCGGGACGGATATGGCTACACCTTC
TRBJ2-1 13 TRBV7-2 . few CASSRYSGNEQFF TGTGCCAGCAGCAGATATAGCGGCAATGAGCAGTTCTTC
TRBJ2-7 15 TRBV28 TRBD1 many CASTMRGGRDYEQYF TGTGCCAGCACAATGAGAGGGGGCCGAGATTACGAGCAGTACTTC
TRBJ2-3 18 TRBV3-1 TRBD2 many CASSQTVWGGSTTDTQYF TGTGCCAGCAGCCAAACCGTCTGGGGCGGGAGTACGACAGATACGCAGTATTTT
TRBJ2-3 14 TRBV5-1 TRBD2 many CASSTTSGGDTQYF TGCGCCAGCAGCACGACTAGCGGGGGAGATACGCAGTATTTT
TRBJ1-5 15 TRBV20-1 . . CSASGAGKSNQPQHF TGCAGTGCTAGTGGGGCAGGGAAAAGCAATCAGCCCCAGCATTTT
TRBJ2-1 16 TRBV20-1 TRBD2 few CSANSNLAGDYNEQFF TGCAGTGCAAATTCCAACCTAGCGGGGGACTACAATGAGCAGTTCTTC
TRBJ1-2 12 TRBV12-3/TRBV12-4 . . CASSFSQYGYTF TGTGCCAGCAGTTTTAGCCAGTATGGCTACACCTTC
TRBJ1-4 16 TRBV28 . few CASSPTSGKMAEKLFF TGTGCCAGCAGCCCAACCTCGGGGAAAATGGCTGAAAAACTGTTTTTT